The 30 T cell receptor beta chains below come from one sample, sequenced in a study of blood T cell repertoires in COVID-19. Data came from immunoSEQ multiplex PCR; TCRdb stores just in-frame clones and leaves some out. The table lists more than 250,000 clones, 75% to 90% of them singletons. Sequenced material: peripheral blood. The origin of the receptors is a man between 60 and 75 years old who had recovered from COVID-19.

CDR3 amino acids: CASSRLPRGLTNEKLFF. The CDR3 DNA follows: TGCGCCAGCAGCCGGCTCCCCAGGGGGTTGACTAATGAAAAACTGTTTTTT. The chain recombines TRBV4-1 with TRBJ1-4; 7 nucleotides line up with TRBD1. The CDR3 runs 17 residues. V lost 4 bases, J lost 2 bases, and 10 bases stayed unmatched. Germline CDR1 reads MGHRA; CDR2 reads YSYEKL.

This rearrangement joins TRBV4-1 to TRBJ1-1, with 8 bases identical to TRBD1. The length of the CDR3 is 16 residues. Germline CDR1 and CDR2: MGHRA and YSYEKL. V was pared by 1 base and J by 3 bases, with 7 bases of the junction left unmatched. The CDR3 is CASSQAGQGIDTEAFF. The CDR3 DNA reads TGCGCCAGCAGCCAAGCCGGACAGGGCATTGACACTGAAGCTTTCTTT.

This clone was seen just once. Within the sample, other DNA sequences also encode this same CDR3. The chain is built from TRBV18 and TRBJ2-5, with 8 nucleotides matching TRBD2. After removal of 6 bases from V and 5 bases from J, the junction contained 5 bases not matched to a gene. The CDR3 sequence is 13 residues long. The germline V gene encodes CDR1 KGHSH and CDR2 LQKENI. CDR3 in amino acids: CASSPRGGETQYF. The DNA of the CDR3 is TGTGCCAGCTCCCCCCGCGGGGGGGAGACCCAGTACTTC.

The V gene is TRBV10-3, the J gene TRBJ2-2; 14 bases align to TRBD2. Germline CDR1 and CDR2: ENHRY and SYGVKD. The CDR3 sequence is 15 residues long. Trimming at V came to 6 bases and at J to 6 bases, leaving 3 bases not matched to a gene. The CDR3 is CAIRSGLAGAGELFF. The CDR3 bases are TGTGCCATCAGGTCGGGACTAGCGGGAGCCGGGGAGCTGTTTTTT.

CDR3 in amino acids: CASSPNSYEQYF. For the CDR3, the DNA is TGTGCCAGCTCACCAAACTCTTACGAGCAGTACTTC. The chain joins TRBV18 to TRBJ2-7; D remains unclear. Germline V gene lookup returns CDR1 KGHSH and CDR2 LQKENI. Trimming cost V 2 bases and J 4 bases, with 6 bases left between them. This CDR3 region has 12 residues.

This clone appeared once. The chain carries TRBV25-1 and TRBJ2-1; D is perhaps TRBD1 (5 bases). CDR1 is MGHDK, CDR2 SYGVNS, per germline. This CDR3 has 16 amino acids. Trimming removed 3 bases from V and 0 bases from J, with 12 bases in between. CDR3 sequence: CASSDSRGRSYNEQFF. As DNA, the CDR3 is TGTGCCAGCAGTGACTCAAGGGGCCGCTCCTACAATGAGCAGTTCTTC.

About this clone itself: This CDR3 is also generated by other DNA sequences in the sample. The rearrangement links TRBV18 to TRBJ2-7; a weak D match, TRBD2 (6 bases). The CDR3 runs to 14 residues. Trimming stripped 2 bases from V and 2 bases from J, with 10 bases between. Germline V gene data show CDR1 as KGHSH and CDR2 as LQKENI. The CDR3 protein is CASSPGGLPYEQYF. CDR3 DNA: TGTGCCAGCTCACCAGGAGGGTTGCCCTACGAGCAGTACTTC.

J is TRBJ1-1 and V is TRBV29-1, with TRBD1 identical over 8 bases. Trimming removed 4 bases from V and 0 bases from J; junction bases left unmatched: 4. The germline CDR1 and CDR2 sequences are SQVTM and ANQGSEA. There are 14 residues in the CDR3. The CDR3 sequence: CSVGRGLMNTEAFF. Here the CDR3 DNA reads TGCAGCGTTGGCAGGGGGCTCATGAACACTGAAGCTTTCTTT.

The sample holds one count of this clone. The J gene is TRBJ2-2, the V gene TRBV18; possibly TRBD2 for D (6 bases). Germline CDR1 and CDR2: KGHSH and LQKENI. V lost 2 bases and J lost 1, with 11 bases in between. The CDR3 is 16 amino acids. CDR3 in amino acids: CASSPELAENTGELFF. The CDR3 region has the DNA TGTGCCAGCTCACCAGAACTAGCAGAGAACACCGGGGAGCTGTTTTTT.

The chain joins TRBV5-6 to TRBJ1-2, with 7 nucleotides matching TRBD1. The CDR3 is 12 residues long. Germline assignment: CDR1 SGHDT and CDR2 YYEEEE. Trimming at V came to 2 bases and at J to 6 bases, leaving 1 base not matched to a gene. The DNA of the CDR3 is TGTGCCAGCAGCTTCGACAGGGATGGCTACACCTTC. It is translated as CASSFDRDGYTF.

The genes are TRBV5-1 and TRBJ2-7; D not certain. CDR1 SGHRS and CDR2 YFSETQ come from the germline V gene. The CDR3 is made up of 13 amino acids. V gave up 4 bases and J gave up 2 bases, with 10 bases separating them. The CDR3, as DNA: TGCGCCAGCAGCCCGACACACACCTACGAGCAGTACTTC. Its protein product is CASSPTHTYEQYF.

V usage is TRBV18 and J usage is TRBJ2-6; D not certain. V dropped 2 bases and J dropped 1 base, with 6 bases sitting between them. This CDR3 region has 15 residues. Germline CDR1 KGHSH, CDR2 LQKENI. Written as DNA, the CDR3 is TGTGCCAGCTCACCATGGAGATCTGGGGCCAACGTCCTGACTTTC. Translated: CASSPWRSGANVLTF. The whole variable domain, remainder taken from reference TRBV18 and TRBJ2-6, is NAGVMQNPRHLVRRRGQEARLRCSPMKGHSHVYWYRQLPEEGLKFMVYLQKENIIDESGMPKERFSAEFPKEGPSILRIQQVVRGDSAAYFCASSPWRSGANVLTFGAGSRLTVL.

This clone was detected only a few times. The DNA of the CDR3 is TGTGCCAGCAGTCCGGGAGGGGGGGCTGGTGAAAAACTGTTTTTT. This encodes CASSPGGGAGEKLFF. The chain couples TRBV6-7 to TRBJ1-4; TRBD1 is a possible D gene (6 bases). TRBV6-7 is given ORF status, its function remaining uncertain. The CDR3 extends over 15 amino acids. Trimming left V 5 bases short and J 7 bases short, with 17 bases between.

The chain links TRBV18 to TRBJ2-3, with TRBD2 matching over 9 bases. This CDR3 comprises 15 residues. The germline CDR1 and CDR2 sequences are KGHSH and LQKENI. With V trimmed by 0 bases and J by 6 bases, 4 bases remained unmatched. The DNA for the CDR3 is TGTGCCAGCTCACCACCCCTAGCGGGATCGGATACGCAGTATTTT. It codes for CASSPPLAGSDTQYF. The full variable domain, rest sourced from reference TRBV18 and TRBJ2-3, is NAGVMQNPRHLVRRRGQEARLRCSPMKGHSHVYWYRQLPEEGLKFMVYLQKENIIDESGMPKERFSAEFPKEGPSILRIQQVVRGDSAAYFCASSPPLAGSDTQYFGPGTRLTVL.

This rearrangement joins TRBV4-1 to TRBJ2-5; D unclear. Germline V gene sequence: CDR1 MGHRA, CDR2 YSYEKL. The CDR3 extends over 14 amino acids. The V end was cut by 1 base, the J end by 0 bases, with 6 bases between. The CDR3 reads CASSQGGNQETQYF. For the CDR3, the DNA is TGCGCCAGCAGCCAAGGAGGAAACCAAGAGACCCAGTACTTC.

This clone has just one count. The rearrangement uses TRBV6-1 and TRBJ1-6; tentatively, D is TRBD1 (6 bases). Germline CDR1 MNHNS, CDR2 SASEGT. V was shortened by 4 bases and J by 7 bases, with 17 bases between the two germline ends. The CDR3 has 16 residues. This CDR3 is CASSGRPGVWNSPLHF. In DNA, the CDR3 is TGTGCCAGCAGTGGTAGACCAGGGGTGTGGAATTCACCCCTCCACTTT.

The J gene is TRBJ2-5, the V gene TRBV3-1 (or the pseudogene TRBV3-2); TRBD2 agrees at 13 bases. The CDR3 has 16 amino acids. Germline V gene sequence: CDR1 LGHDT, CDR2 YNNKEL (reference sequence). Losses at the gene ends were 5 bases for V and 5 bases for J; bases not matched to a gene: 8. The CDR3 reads CASSIRTSGGRETQYF. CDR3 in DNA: TGTGCCAGCAGCATTCGGACTAGCGGGGGAAGGGAGACCCAGTACTTC.

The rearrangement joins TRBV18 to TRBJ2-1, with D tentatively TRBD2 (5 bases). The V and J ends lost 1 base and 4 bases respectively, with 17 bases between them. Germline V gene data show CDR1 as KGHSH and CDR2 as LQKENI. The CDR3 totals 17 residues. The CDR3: CASSPLLGMNLYNEQFF. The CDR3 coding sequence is TGTGCCAGCTCACCACTTCTCGGGATGAACCTTTACAATGAGCAGTTCTTC.

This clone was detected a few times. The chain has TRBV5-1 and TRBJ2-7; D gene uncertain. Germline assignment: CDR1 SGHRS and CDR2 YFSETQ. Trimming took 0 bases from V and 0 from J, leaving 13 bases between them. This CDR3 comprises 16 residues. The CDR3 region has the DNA TGCGCCAGCAGCTTGGGGGCCGAGTCTAACTCCTACGAGCAGTACTTC. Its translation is CASSLGAESNSYEQYF.

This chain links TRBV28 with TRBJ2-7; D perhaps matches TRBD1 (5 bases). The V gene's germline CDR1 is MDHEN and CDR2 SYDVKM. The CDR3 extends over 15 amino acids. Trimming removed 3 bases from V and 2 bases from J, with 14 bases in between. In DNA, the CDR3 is TGTGCCAGCAGTTTTCGTTTCAGGGCCGCCTACGAGCAGTACTTC. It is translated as CASSFRFRAAYEQYF.

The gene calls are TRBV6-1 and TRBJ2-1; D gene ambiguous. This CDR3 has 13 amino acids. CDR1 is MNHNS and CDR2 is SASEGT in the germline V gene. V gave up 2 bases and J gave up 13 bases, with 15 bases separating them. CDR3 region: CASSEKMGRRQFF. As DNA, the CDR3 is TGTGCCAGCAGTGAAAAAATGGGCAGAAGACAGTTCTTC.

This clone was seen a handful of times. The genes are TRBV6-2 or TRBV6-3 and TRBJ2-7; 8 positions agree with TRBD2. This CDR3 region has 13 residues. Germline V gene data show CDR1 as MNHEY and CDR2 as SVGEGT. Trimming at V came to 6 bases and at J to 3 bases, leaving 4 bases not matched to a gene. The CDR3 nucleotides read TGTGCCAGCAGCCTACTAGCGGTCTACGAGCAGTACTTC. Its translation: CASSLLAVYEQYF.

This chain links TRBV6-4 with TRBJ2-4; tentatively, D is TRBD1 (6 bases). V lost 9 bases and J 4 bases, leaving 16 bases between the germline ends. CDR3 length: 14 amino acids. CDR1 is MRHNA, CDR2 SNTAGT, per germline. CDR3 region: CASINRVAKNIQYF. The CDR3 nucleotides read TGTGCCAGTATAAACAGGGTGGCGAAAAACATTCAGTACTTC.

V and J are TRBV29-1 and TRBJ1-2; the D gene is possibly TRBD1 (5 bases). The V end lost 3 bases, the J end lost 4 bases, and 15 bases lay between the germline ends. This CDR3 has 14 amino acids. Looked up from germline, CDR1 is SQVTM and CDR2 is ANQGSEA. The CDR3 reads CSVDAGQGGYGYTF. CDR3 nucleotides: TGCAGCGTTGATGCGGGGCAGGGAGGCTATGGCTACACCTTC.

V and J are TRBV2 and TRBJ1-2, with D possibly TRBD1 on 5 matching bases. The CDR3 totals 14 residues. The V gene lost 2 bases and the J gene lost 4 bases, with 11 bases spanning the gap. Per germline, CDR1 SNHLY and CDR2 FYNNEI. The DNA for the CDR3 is TGTGCCAGCAGTGAATCTGTCAGGGTCTATGGCTACACCTTC. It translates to CASSESVRVYGYTF.

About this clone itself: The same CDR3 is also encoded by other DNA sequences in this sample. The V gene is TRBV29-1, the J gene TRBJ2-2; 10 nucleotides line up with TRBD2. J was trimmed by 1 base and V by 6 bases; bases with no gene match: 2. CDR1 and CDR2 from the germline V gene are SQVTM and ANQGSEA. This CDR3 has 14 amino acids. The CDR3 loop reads CSVGLAVNTGELFF. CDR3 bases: TGCAGCGTCGGACTAGCGGTGAACACCGGGGAGCTGTTTTTT.

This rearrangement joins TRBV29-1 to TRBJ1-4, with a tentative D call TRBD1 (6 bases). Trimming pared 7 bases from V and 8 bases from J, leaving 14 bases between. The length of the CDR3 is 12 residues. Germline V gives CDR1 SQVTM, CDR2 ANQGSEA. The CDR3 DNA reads TGCAGCGCACAGCAGGGGTCCGAAAAACTGTTTTTT. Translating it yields CSAQQGSEKLFF.

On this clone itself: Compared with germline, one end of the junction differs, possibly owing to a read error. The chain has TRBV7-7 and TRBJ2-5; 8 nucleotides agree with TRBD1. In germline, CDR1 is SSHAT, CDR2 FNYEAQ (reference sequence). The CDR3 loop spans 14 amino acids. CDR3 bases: TGTGCTAGCAGCCCGGACAGGGAAGTAGAGACCCAGTACTTC. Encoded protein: CASSPDREVETQYF.

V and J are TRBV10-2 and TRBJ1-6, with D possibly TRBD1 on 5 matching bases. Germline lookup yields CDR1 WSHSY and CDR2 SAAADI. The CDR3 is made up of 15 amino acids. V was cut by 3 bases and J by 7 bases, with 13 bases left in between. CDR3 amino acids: CASSERGQVNSPLHF. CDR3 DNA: TGCGCCAGCAGTGAAAGGGGTCAGGTAAATTCACCCCTCCACTTT.

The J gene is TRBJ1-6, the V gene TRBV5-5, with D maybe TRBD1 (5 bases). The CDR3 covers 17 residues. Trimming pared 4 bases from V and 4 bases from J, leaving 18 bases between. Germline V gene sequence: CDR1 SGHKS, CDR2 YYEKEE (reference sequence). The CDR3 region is CASSPPGGSHYNSPLHF. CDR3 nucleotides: TGTGCCAGCAGCCCGCCGGGGGGTTCGCATTATAATTCACCCCTCCACTTT.